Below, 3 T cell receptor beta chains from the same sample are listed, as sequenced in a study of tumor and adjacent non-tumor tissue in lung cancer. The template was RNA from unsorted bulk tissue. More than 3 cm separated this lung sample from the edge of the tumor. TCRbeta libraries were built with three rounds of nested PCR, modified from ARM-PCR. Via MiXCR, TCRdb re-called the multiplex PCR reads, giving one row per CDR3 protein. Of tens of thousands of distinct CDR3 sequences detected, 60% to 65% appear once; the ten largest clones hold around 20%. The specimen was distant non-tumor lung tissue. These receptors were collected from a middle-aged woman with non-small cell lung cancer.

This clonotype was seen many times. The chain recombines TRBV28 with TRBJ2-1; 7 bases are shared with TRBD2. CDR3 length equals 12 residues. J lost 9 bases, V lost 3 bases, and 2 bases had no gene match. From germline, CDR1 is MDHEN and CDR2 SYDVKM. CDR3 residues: CASSFGEGEQFF. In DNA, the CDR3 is TGTGCCAGCAGTTTTGGGGAGGGTGAGCAGTTCTTC.

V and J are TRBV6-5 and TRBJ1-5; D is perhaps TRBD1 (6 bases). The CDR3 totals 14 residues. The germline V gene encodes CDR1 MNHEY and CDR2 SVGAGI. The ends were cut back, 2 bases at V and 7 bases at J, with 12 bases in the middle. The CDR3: CASSYDNREQPQHF. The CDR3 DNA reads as TGTGCCAGCAGTTACGACAACAGGGAACAGCCCCAGCATTTT.

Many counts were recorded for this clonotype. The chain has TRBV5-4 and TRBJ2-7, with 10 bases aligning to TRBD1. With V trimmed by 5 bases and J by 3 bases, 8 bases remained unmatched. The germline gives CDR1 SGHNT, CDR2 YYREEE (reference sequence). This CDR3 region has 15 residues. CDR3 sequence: CASSYGTGEFYEQYF. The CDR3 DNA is TGTGCCAGCAGTTATGGGACAGGGGAATTCTACGAGCAGTACTTC.